Listed below are T cell receptor beta chains from one sample, sequenced in a study of identical twins. TCRdb called the 5' RACE reads again in MiXCR, with one record for every CDR3 protein. The sample holds hundreds of thousands of distinct CDR3 sequences, roughly a tenth seen once. The sample was memory (CD45RO+) T cells sorted from blood. These receptors all stem from a woman in her late teens or twenties in good health. The CDR3 runs from the conserved cysteine through the conserved F or W. A D gene is named only where the DNA matches it firmly. The size of a clone is reported for some rows only, either as once, few or many, or as a class for expanded clones.

V	J	D	size	CDR3	DNA
TRBV27	TRBJ1-5	NA	NA	CASSSGYGTINQPQHF	TGTGCCAGCAGTTCAGGTTATGGGACAATCAATCAGCCCCAGCATTTT
TRBV5-1	TRBJ1-4	NA	NA	CASSFEQGEEKLFF	TGCGCCAGCAGCTTCGAACAGGGAGAGGAAAAACTGTTTTTT
TRBV20-1	TRBJ1-2	TRBD1	NA	CSAAPGQNYGYTF	TGCAGTGCCGCTCCGGGACAGAATTATGGCTACACCTTC
TRBV20-1	TRBJ1-2	TRBD1	many	CSAPLRDRVHYGYTF	TGCAGTGCGCCTCTCCGGGACAGGGTACACTATGGGTACACCTTC
TRBV7-2	TRBJ2-1	TRBD2	NA	CASSLRSSGGEEQFF	TGTGCCAGCAGCTTAAGGTCGAGCGGGGGGGAGGAGCAGTTCTTC
TRBV6-5	TRBJ2-3	NA	NA	CASSYDLRDVWNTQYF	TGTGCCAGCAGTTACGATCTCCGGGATGTGTGGAATACGCAGTATTTT
TRBV5-1	TRBJ1-2	NA	NA	CASSLAPGNYGYTF	TGCGCCAGCAGCTTGGCCCCGGGGAACTATGGCTACACCTTC
TRBV4-3	TRBJ2-2	NA	NA	CASSQQWAGELFF	TGCGCCAGCAGCCAACAATGGGCCGGGGAGCTGTTTTTT
TRBV20-1	TRBJ2-7	TRBD2	few	CSADPVLAGTYEQYF	TGCAGTGCTGATCCCGTACTAGCGGGGACCTACGAGCAGTACTTC
TRBV30	TRBJ1-4	NA	NA	CAWSAVPRDEKLFF	TGTGCCTGGAGTGCTGTCCCACGGGATGAAAAACTGTTTTTT
TRBV30	TRBJ2-7	TRBD1	many	CAWRGTGVYEQYF	TGTGCCTGGAGGGGGACAGGGGTCTACGAGCAGTACTTC
TRBV4-1	TRBJ1-5	TRBD1	many	CASSQNRDRVRSVSRYQPQHF	TGCGCCAGCAGCCAGAACCGGGACAGGGTTCGATCGGTGTCCAGGTATCAGCCCCAGCATTTT
TRBV6-5	TRBJ1-2	NA	NA	CASSYGVSRWGYTF	TGTGCCAGCAGTTACGGGGTCTCCCGTTGGGGCTACACCTTC
TRBV7-8	TRBJ2-1	TRBD2	few	CASSLELAGGPNEQFF	TGTGCCAGCAGCTTAGAGCTAGCGGGGGGCCCCAATGAGCAGTTCTTC
TRBV7-2	TRBJ2-5	NA	many	CASSLGTGRGQETQYF	TGTGCCAGCAGCTTAGGGACAGGGAGGGGTCAAGAGACCCAGTACTTC
TRBV28	TRBJ2-1	NA	many	CASNAGARAEQFF	TGTGCCAGCAATGCCGGGGCTCGGGCTGAGCAGTTCTTC
TRBV6-1	TRBJ1-2	NA	NA	CASSFRRERDGYTF	TGTGCCAGCAGCTTTCGCAGGGAAAGAGATGGCTACACCTTC